Judged by abundance, the clone carrying this TCR beta chain is medium-sized (0.01 to 0.1%). No antigen is known for it. CDR1 SGHTA and CDR2 FQGNSA come from the germline V gene. Trimming cost V 5 bases and J 0 bases, with 2 bases left between them. This CDR3 spans 11 amino acids. With constant-segment primers, 5'RACE yielded cDNA libraries of TCR alpha and TCR beta that carried sample barcodes and UMIs. TCRdb analysed the 5' RACE reads with MiXCR anew, one entry per CDR3 protein. The data hold tens of thousands of distinct CDR3 sequences, with 15% to 20% observed a single time. These data are taken from a study of T-cell memory formation after mild COVID-19. Study in general: TCR clusters largely stayed donor specific. Study-level results: CD8+ contracting clones occupied EMRA, while CD4+ ones occupied mainly CM and EM.

The source material was PBMCs or a T cell subset sorted from them (not recorded which). V is TRBV7-2 and J is TRBJ2-7; D is uncertain. The clonotype comes from an adult who had mild COVID-19 (a few samples of this study predate the infection). Cell type and time point are not known. This CDR3 is CASSLSYEQYF. For the CDR3, the DNA is TGTGCCAGCAGCCTCTCCTACGAGCAGTACTTC. The entire variable domain, with the rest obtained from reference TRBV7-2 and TRBJ2-7, is as follows: GAGVSQSPSNKVTEKGKDVELRCDPISGHTALYWYRQSLGQGLEFLIYFQGNSAPDKSGLPSDRFSAERTGGSVSTLTIQRTQQEDSAVYLCASSLSYEQYFGPGTRLTVT.